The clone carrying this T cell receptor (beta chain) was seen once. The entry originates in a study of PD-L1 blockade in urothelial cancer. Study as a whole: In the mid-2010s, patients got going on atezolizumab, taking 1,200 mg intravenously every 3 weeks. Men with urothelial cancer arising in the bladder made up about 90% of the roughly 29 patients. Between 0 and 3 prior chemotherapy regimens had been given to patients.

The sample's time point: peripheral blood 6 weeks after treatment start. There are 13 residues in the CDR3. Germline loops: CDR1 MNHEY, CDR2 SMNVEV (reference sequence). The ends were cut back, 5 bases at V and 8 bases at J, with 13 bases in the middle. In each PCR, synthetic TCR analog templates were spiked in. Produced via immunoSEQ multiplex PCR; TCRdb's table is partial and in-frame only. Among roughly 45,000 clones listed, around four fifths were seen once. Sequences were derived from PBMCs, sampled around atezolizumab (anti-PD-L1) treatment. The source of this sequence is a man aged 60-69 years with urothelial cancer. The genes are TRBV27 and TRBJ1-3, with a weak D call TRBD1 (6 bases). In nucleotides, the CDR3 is TGTGCCAGCAGTCCCCGAGAGGGGGACACCATATATTTT. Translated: CASSPREGDTIYF.